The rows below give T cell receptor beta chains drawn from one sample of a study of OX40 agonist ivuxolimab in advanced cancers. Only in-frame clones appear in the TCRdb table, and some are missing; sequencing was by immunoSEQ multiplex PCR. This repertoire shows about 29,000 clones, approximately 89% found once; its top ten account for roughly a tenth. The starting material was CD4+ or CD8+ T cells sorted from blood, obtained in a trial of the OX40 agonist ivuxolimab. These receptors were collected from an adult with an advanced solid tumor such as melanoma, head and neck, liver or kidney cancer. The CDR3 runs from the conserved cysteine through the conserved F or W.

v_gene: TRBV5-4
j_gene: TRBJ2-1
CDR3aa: CASSPGISEQFF

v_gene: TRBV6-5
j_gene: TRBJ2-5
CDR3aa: CASRKQAPQGTQYF

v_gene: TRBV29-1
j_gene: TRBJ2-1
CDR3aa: CSVDVQGASYNEQFF

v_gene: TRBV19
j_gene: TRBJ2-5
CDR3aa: CASSIDAEETQYF

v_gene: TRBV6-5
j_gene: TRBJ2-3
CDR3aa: CASSESGGRPGTQYF

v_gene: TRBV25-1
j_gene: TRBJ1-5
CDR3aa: CASRHPFTQGNQPQHF

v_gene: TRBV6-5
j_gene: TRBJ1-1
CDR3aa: CASSYSPGPTEAFF

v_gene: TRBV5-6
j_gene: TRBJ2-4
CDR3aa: CASSLIQGTIAKNIQYF

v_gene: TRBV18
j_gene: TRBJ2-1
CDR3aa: CASSPTGGSYNEQFF

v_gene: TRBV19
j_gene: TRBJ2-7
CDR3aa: CASSINSGLAYEQYF

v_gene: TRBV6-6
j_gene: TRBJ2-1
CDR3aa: CASSESWDEQFF

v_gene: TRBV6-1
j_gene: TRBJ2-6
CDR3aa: CASSARTGSGANVLTF

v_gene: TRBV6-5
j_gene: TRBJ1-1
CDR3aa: CASWSGQGVGTEAFF

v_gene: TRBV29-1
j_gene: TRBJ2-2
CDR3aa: CSGRQVNTGELFF

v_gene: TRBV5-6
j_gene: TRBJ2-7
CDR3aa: CASSPFGLAGPYEQYF

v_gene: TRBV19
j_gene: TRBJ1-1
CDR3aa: CASSIPQGANTEAFF

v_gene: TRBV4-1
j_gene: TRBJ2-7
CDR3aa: CASSRDRTTSYEQYF

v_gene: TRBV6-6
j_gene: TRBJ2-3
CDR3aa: CASSPRVPSTDTQYF

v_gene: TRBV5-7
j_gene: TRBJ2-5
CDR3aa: CASSLVSSYGEKAQYF

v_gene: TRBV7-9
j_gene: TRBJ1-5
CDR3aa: CASSLGLGSNQPQHF

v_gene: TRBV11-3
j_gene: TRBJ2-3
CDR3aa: CASSLGTASTDTQYF

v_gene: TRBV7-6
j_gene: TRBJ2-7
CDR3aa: CASSTSTGPYEQYF

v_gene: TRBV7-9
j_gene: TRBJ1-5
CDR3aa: CASSSMGGVREPQHF

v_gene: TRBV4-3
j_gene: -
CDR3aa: CASSQAALAPYEQYF

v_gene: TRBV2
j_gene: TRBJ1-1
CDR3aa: CASPEYPNTEAFF

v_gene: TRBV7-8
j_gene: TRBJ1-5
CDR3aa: CASSSRDSKVGQPQHF

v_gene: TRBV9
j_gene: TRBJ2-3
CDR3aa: CASSDGALTDTQYF

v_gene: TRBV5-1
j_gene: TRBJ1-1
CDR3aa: CASSLDVELNTEAFF

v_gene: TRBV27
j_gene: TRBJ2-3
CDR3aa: CASRLAGTQADTQYF

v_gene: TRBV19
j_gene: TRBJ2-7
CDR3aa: CASDPCLDTGSYEQYF

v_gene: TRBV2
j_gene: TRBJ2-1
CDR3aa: CASLPPPDRRSYNEQFF

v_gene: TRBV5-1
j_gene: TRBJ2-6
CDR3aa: CASSLGQGMAGANVLTF

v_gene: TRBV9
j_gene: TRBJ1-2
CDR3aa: CASGPFGQIDYGYTF

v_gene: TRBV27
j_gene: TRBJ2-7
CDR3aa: CASSHYPGQGVSYEQYF

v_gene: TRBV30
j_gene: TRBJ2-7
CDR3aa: CAWSDSYEQYF

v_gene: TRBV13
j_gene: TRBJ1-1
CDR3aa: CASSAQNTEAFF

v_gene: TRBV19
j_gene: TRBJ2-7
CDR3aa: CASRSGSSYEQYF

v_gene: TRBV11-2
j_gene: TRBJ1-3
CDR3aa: CASSPLLEPSSSGNTIYF

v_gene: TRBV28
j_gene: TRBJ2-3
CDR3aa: CASSLGTDTQYF

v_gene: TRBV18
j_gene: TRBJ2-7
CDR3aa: CASSPPGLGSYEQYF

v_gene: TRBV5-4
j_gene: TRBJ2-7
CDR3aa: CASSLAGGLAGTPTYEQYF

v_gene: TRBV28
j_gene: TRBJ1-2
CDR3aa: CAIRSSPEDGYTF

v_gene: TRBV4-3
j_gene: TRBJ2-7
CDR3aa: CASSQGLAGGPGHEQYF

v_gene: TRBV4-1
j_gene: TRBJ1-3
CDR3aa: CASSQARGGAYGNTIYF

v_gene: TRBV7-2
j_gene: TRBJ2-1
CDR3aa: CASSFSSGGRDNEQFF

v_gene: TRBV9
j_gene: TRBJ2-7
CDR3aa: CASSVRSGTSGFDEQYF